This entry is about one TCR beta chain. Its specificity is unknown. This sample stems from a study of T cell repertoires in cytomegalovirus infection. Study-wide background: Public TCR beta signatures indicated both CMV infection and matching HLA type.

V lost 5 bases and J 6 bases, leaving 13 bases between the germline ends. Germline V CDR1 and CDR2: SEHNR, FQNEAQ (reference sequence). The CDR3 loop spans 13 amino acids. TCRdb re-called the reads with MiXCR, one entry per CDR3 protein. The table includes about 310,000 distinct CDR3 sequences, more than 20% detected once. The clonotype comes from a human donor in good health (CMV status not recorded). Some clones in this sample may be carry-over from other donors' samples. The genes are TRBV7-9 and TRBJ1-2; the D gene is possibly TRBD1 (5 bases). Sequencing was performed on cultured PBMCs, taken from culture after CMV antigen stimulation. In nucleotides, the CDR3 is TGTGCCAGCAGCGTCCGGGGGAGGGATGGCTACACCTTC. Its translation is CASSVRGRDGYTF.